A single count supports the clone carrying this T cell receptor (beta chain). This record comes from a study of technical replicates of blood from a handful of donors. Only in-frame clones appear in the TCRdb table, and some are missing; sequencing was by immunoSEQ multiplex PCR. The sample records tens of thousands of clones, 92% being singletons. Sequenced material: T cells isolated from PBMCs. The TCR originated in a human donor in good health.

The DNA for the CDR3 is TGTGCCAGCGGGACACTAGCGGAAGAGACCCAGTACTTC. Translation gives CASGTLAEETQYF. This chain uses TRBV6-5 with TRBJ2-5; TRBD2 matches at 8 bases. In germline, CDR1 is MNHEY, CDR2 SVGAGI. With 8 bases clipped from V and 3 bases from J, the junction kept 5 bases outside the gene matches. The CDR3 is 13 residues long.